This T cell receptor (beta chain) was profiled in a study of shared clonotypes between healthy human individuals. The CDR3 loop spans 14 amino acids. CDR1 is SQVTM and CDR2 is ANQGSEA in the germline V gene. J was trimmed by 6 bases and V by 7 bases; bases with no gene match: 10. TCRdb keeps only in-frame clones here, not all; method: immunoSEQ multiplex PCR. The sample has roughly 96,000 clones, around half seen once. Genomic DNA for unsorted samples was obtained from 70 million to 100 million PBMCs. The chain carries TRBV29-1 and TRBJ2-1, with 9 bases matching TRBD2. Source material: PBMCs. The TCR sequence derives from a woman between 40 and 55 years old in good health. Some clones in this sample may be carry-over from other donors' samples. CDR3 nucleotides: TGCAGCGGGTTCGGAGTAGCGGGAGTCAATGAGCAGTTCTTC. Translating gives CSGFGVAGVNEQFF.